The present entry profiles one TCR beta chain with its context. Its matching antigen is unknown. Sequenced by immunoSEQ multiplex PCR; TCRdb stores in-frame clones only, minus some. The sample holds 77,000 or so clones, roughly 90% seen once. These data come from a study of graft-versus-host responses after intestinal transplantation. Study summary: Transplant recipients had multivisceral, liver-intestinal, or isolated intestinal grafts. Anti-thymocyte globulin was used for induction in all recipients, who then took tacrolimus and steroids for approximately 3 years. Study-level results: Marrow from the recipient contained GvH clones, some of which had appeared first in ileum or blood.

The V and J ends lost 6 bases and 4 bases, in that order; junction bases with no gene match: 7. This CDR3 region has 14 residues. Per the germline V gene, CDR1 is SGHRS and CDR2 is YFSETQ. This chain connects TRBV5-1 to TRBJ1-3, with 7 bases aligning to TRBD1. The receptor's source is a human patient who received an intestinal transplant, so some T cells may come from the graft donor. The sample consisted of PBMCs, taken 98 days after intestinal transplantation. CDR3 residues: CASNSGQRGNTIYF. The CDR3 DNA reads as TGCGCCAGCAACTCGGGACAGAGAGGAAACACCATATATTTT.